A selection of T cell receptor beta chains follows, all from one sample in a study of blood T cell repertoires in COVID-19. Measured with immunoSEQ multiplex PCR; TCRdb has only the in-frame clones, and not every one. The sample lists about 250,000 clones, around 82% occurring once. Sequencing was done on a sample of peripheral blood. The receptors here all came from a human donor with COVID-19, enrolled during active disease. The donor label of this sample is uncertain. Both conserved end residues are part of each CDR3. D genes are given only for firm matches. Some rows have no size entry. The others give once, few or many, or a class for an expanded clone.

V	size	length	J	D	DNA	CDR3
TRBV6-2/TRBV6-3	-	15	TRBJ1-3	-	TGTGCCAGCAGTTGCTCGACCAGGGTCGGAAACACCATATATTTT	CASSCSTRVGNTIYF
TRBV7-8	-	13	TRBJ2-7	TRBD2	TGTGCCAGCACAGGACTAGCGGGAAACGAGCAGTACTTC	CASTGLAGNEQYF
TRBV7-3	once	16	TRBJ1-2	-	TGTGCCAGCAGCTTCCCCCCGCGGGGCAGGGTCTATGGCTACACCTTC	CASSFPPRGRVYGYTF
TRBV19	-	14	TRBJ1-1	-	TGTGCCAGTAATGGGCGGGGGGCCCAGGCTGAAGCTTTCTTT	CASNGRGAQAEAFF
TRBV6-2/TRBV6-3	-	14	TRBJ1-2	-	TGTGCCAGCAGTTGGGACTCTAACTACTATGGCTACACCTTC	CASSWDSNYYGYTF
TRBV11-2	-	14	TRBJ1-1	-	TGTGCCAGCAGCTTAGATATCCCGGTTTTTGAAGCTTTCTTT	CASSLDIPVFEAFF
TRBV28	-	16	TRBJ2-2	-	TGTGCCAGCAGCCCGTCACAGACAGAAAACACCGGGGAGCTGTTTTTT	CASSPSQTENTGELFF
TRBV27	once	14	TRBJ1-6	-	TGTGCCAGCAGTATTACTGCACCCAATTCACCCCTCCACTTT	CASSITAPNSPLHF
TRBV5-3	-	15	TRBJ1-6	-	TGTGCCAGAAGCTTGGCCTGGGCAAGGTTAGAACCCCTCCACTTT	CARSLAWARLEPLHF
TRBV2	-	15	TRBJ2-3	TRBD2	TGTGCCAGCAGGGCCGGGACTAGCGGGTCAGATACGCAGTATTTT	CASRAGTSGSDTQYF
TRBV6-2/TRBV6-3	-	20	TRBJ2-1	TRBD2	TGTGCCAGCAGTTCCACTCGGACTAGCGGGAGGACCAGCTCCTACAATGAGCAGTTCTTC	CASSSTRTSGRTSSYNEQFF
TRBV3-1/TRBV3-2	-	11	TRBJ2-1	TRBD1	TGTGCCAGCAGCCAAGACAGGGGGCTGTTCTTC	CASSQDRGLFF
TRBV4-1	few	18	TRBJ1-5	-	TGCGCCAGCAGCCAAGTTACGACAGGCGGAGTGCTATCAATATCCCAGCATTTT	CASSQVTTGGVLSISQHF
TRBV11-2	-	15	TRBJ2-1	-	TGTGCCAGCAGCAACCGGGACTCGACCCCCAATGAGCAGTTCTTC	CASSNRDSTPNEQFF
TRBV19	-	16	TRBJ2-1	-	TGTGCCAGTAGTATTGCGACAGGTAGAGCCTACAATGAGCAGTTCTTC	CASSIATGRAYNEQFF
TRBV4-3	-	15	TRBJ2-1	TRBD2	TGCGCCAGCAGCCCCCATTACCTAGCGGGCCAGGAGCAGTTCTTC	CASSPHYLAGQEQFF
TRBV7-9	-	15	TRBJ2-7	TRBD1	TGTGCCAGCAGCTTTGGAGGACAGGGGTTTCACGAGCAGTACTTC	CASSFGGQGFHEQYF
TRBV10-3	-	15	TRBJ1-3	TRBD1	TGTGCCATCAACTCCGGGACAGGAGAGGGAAACACCATATATTTT	CAINSGTGEGNTIYF
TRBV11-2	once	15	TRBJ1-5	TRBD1	TGTGCCAGCAGCTTAGACGGACAGGGTCATCAGCCCCAGCATTTT	CASSLDGQGHQPQHF
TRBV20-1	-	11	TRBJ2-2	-	TGCAGTGCTCTGAGCACCGGGGAGCTGTTTTTT	CSALSTGELFF
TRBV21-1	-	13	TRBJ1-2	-	TGTGCCAGCAGCATGAGTGCTAACTATGGCTACACCTTC	CASSMSANYGYTF
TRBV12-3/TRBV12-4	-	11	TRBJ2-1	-	TGTGCCAGCAGTAGAGTTGGTGAGCAGTTCTTC	CASSRVGEQFF
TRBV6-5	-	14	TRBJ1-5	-	TGTGCCAGCAGTTCCAGGGAAATCGGTCAGCCCCAGCATTTT	CASSSREIGQPQHF
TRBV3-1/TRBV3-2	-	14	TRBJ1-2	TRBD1	TGTGCCAGCAGCCAAGGCGGGACAGAAGATGGCTACACCTTC	CASSQGGTEDGYTF